This TCR beta chain is drawn from a study of T-cell memory formation after mild COVID-19. General study findings and limits: Contracting CD4+ clones were located mainly in CM and EM, and CD8+ clones in EMRA.

TCRdb independently ran MiXCR on the 5' RACE reads; one entry per CDR3 protein. The sample has about 560,000 distinct CDR3 sequences, around 15% seen once; the top ten hold around 8.1%. This clonotype has a handful of counts. As yet, its antigen is unknown. This CDR3 spans 15 amino acids. Trimming cost V 0 bases and J 3 bases, with 12 bases left between them. Germline V CDR1 and CDR2: SGHKS, YYEKEE (reference sequence). The sample comprised PBMCs or a T cell subset sorted from them (not recorded which). This chain links TRBV5-5 with TRBJ1-2; no clear D. The receptor comes from an adult woman who had mild COVID-19 (a few samples of this study predate the infection). Cell type and time point are not known. DNA of the CDR3: TGTGCCAGCAGCTTGGATTGGGTATGGGACTATGGCTACACCTTC. It specifies CASSLDWVWDYGYTF.